Here is one T cell receptor (beta chain) with its context. Original processing methods: Reference gene primer amplification gave estimated nucleated cell counts. Assay: immunoSEQ multiplex PCR; the TCRdb copy retains only in-frame clones and omits some. Clone size and the V and J calls come from that table; the DNA yielded D and trimming. The repertoire holds about 440,000 clones, with 70% to 90% as singletons. The data are from a study of blood T cell repertoires in COVID-19. Study context: Both acute and convalescent COVID-19 samples were obtained from the United States, Italy and Spain.

Clinical history reported by participants formed the basis on which cohorts were assigned. Germline CDR1 and CDR2: SQVTM and ANQGSEA. J was trimmed by 3 bases and V by 6 bases; bases with no gene match: 2. This CDR3 spans 13 amino acids. The clonotype comes from a woman aged 18-29 years with acute COVID-19. Specimen: PBMCs or T cells enriched from blood (not recorded which). The V and J genes are TRBV29-1 and TRBJ2-3; 11 bases map to TRBD2. The chain's CDR3 is CSVASGGTDTQYF. In DNA, the CDR3 is TGCAGCGTGGCTAGCGGGGGGACAGATACGCAGTATTTT.